This T cell receptor (beta chain) stems from a study of T-cell memory formation after mild COVID-19. Whole-study findings and limits: CD4/CD8 balance characterized clones contracting day 15 to 85, and CD4+ skew characterized later expanders. The SARS-CoV-2 specificity of second-wave clones reaching peak at day 37 remained unverified. Contracting CD4+ clones sat mainly in CM and EM; CD8+ in EMRA.

Worth noting for this clonotype: Its matching antigen is unknown.

TCR alpha and TCR beta cDNA libraries with sample barcodes and UMIs came from 5'RACE using constant-segment primers. One entry per CDR3 protein, called by TCRdb with MiXCR from the 5' RACE reads. The table lists roughly 220,000 distinct CDR3 sequences, 9% to 10% of them singletons. V was clipped by 4 bases and J by 4 bases; unmatched bases: 1. CDR1 and CDR2 (germline): SQVTM, ANQGSEA. The CDR3 spans 13 residues. The specimen sequenced was PBMCs or a T cell subset sorted from them (not recorded which). The sequence was obtained from a man aged 18 to 29 who had mild COVID-19 (a few samples of this study predate the infection). Cell type and time point are not known. The chain links TRBV29-1 to TRBJ1-5, with 10 bases identical to TRBD1. The CDR3 loop is CSVAGQGNQPQHF. For the CDR3, the DNA is TGCAGCGTTGCGGGACAGGGGAATCAGCCCCAGCATTTT. The whole variable domain, remainder taken from reference TRBV29-1 and TRBJ1-5, is SAVISQKPSRDICQRGTSLTIQCQVDSQVTMMFWYRQQPGQSLTLIATANQGSEATYESGFVIDKFPISRPNLTFSTLTVSNMSPEDSSIYLCSVAGQGNQPQHFGDGTRLSIL.